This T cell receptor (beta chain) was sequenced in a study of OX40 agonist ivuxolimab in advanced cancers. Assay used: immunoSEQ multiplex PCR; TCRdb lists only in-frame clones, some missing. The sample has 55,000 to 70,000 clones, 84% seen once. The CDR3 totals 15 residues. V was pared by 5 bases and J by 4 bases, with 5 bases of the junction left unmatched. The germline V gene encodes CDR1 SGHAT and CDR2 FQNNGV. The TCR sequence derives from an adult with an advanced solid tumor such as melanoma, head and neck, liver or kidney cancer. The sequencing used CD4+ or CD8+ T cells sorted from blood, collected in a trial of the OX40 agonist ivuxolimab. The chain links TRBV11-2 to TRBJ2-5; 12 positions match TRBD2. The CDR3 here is CASSPTSGGSETQYF. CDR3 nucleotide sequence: TGTGCCAGCAGCCCGACTAGCGGGGGATCAGAGACCCAGTACTTC.